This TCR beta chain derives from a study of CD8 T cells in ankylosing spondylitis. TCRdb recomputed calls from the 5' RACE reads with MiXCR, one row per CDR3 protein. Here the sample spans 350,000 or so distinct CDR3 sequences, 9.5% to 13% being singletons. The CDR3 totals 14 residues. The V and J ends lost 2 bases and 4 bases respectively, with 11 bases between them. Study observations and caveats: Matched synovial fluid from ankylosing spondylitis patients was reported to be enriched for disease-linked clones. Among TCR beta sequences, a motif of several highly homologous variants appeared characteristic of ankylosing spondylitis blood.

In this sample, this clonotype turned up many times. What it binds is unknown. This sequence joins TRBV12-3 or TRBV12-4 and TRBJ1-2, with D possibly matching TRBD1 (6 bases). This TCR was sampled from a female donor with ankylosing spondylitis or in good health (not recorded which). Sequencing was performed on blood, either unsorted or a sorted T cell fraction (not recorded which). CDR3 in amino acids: CASSLSEQGYGYTF. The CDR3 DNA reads TGTGCCAGCAGTTTAAGTGAACAGGGCTATGGCTACACCTTC.